This TCR beta chain was captured by sequencing in a study of T cell repertoires in cytomegalovirus infection. TCRdb called the reads again in MiXCR, with one record for every CDR3 protein. The table lists 300,000 to 400,000 distinct CDR3 sequences, around 18% of them singletons. CDR3 length: 15 amino acids. Germline trimming cut 2 bases from V and 5 bases from J; bases unmatched to any gene: 5. CDR1 MDHEN and CDR2 SYDVKM come from the germline V gene. This clonotype was found many times. The chain carries TRBV28 and TRBJ2-5; TRBD1 agrees at 10 bases. Specimen: PBMCs. This sequence originates from a human donor in good health (CMV status not recorded). Some clones in this sample may be carry-over from other donors' samples. The CDR3, as DNA: TGTGCCAGCAGTTTACGACAGGGGGCAAGGGAGACCCAGTACTTC. Translation: CASSLRQGARETQYF.